A single sample is the source of the 8 T cell receptor beta chains below, sequenced in a study of T cell clusters in autoimmune cytopenias. TRB was amplified from about 260 ng of peripheral blood genomic DNA per sample. TRB rearrangements were amplified by touch-down multiplex PCR with mixed TRB-A/B primers. TCRdb reworked the multiplex PCR reads into one entry per CDR3 protein, no DNA. The listing records about 3,000 distinct CDR3 sequences. The data were also submitted as part of a second study, on T cell repertoires in aging, cancer and after chemotherapy.

Sequencing was performed on peripheral blood. The receptors were gathered from a human donor in good health.

Judged by frequency, this clonotype is medium-sized. The genes are TRBV6-2 or TRBV6-3 and TRBJ1-5. The length of the CDR3 is 13 residues. Germline CDR1 reads MNHEY; CDR2 reads SVGEGT. This chain's CDR3 is CASSPSRNQPQHF.

The chain combines TRBV6-5 with TRBJ1-5; the TCRdb call, TRBD1, lacks DNA for checking. In germline, CDR1 is MNHEY, CDR2 SVGAGI. The CDR3 is made up of 13 amino acids. Here the CDR3 reads CASSNHRGAPQHF.

According to its frequency, this clonotype is medium-sized. The chain recombines TRBV6-5 with TRBJ2-6; TCRdb's D call, TRBD1, is unchecked because there is no DNA. This CDR3 spans 16 amino acids. The V gene's germline CDR1 is MNHEY and CDR2 SVGAGI. The CDR3 spells CASSYFIGGGANVLTF.

This clonotype is deemed medium-sized (0.01 to 0.1%) by its frequency. V and J are TRBV5-5 and TRBJ1-2. The CDR3 sequence is 15 residues long. Germline-derived CDR1 and CDR2 are SGHKS and YYEKEE (reference sequence). CDR3 region: CASSSHLTENYGYTF.

This clonotype counts as medium-sized by frequency. The V call is TRBV6-1, the J call TRBJ1-6; TCRdb's D gene call, TRBD1, goes unchecked for lack of DNA. The CDR3 extends over 17 amino acids. CDR1 MNHNS and CDR2 SASEGT come from the germline V gene. CDR3 sequence reads: CASSARHSGTAQSPLHF.

Its frequency marks this clonotype as medium-sized. V gene TRBV6-2 or TRBV6-3 combines with J gene TRBJ1-2. The CDR3 is 12 residues long. The germline CDR1 and CDR2 sequences are MNHEY and SVGEGT. This CDR3 is CASSYTVYGYTF.

By frequency, this clonotype registers medium-sized (0.01 to 0.1%). The gene calls are TRBV6-5 and TRBJ2-2; TCRdb returns TRBD2, unconfirmable since there is no DNA. CDR3 length: 17 residues. From germline, CDR1 is MNHEY and CDR2 SVGAGI. The CDR3 is CASSYSIGSVATGELFF.

Judged by frequency, this clonotype is medium-sized. The chain is built from TRBV15 and TRBJ1-5; the TCRdb call, TRBD1, lacks DNA for checking. The CDR3 is 14 residues long. Germline CDR1 LNHNV, CDR2 YYDKDF (reference sequence). The CDR3 is CATSRRGANQPQHF.